This section outlines one T cell receptor (beta chain) sequence together with its context. The CDR3 covers 13 residues. Germline trimming cut 7 bases from V and 7 bases from J; bases unmatched to any gene: 6. Germline lookup yields CDR1 MNHEY and CDR2 SVGAGI. Per the original data handling: Amplified reference gene primers provided the basis for estimating nucleated cell counts. Sequencing was performed with immunoSEQ multiplex PCR; in TCRdb, only in-frame clones are kept and a portion is missing. That table furnishes V, J and clone size, whereas the DNA furnished D and trimming. The sample has around 100,000 clones, approximately 70% seen once. This specimen belongs to a study of blood T cell repertoires in COVID-19.

This TCR was recovered from an elderly man with acute or convalescent COVID-19. The chain uses TRBV6-5 and TRBJ1-5; 8 positions agree with TRBD1. The sample consisted of peripheral blood. Here the CDR3 DNA reads TGTGCCAGCACCCTGACAGGGGAACAGCCCCAGCATTTT. Translating gives CASTLTGEQPQHF.